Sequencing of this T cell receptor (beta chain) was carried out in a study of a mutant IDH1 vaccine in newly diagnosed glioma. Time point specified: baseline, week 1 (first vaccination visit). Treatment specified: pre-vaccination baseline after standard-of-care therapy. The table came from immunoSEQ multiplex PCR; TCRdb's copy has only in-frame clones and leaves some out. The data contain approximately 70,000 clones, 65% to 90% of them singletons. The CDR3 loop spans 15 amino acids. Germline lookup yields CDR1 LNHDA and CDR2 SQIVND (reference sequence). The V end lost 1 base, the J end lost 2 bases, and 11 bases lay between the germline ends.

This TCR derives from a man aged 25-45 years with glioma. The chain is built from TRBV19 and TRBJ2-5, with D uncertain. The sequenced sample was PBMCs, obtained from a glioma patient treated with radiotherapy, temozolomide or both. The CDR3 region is CASSIGRHTQETQYF. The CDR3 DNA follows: TGTGCCAGTAGTATAGGAAGACATACACAAGAGACCCAGTACTTC.